In its sample, the clone carrying this TCR beta chain was seen a few times. The antigen remains undetermined. These data come from a study of identical twins. Study-wide findings and caveats: Abundant beta clonotypes from cord blood had fewer insertions, unlike memory repertoires, which showed none.

Template switching added a universal primer binding site, and final cDNA carried unique molecular identifiers. MiXCR was run by TCRdb on the 5' RACE reads, yielding one entry per CDR3 protein. The data contain about 470,000 distinct CDR3 sequences, roughly a quarter of them singletons. Separately, the same data were catalogued under a study of T cells expressing NK-cell markers. That investigation notes: In several experiments, sorting was confined to alpha-beta TCR T cells through use of an anti-gamma-delta TCR antibody. Where four donors were concerned, these clonotypes also led the CD3+CD56-NKG2C+ fraction.

Sequencing input: CD4+ T cells sorted from blood. The origin of this receptor is a woman in her late teens or twenties in good health.

The CDR3 loop is CSAFSLHNQPQHF. As DNA, the CDR3 is TGCAGTGCTTTTAGTCTACATAATCAGCCCCAGCATTTT. The chain uses TRBV20-1 and TRBJ1-5; unclear D gene. This CDR3 has 13 amino acids. Germline loops: CDR1 DFQATT, CDR2 SNEGSKA (reference sequence). The germline V and J ends were trimmed by 5 bases and 4 bases, with 12 bases remaining between them.